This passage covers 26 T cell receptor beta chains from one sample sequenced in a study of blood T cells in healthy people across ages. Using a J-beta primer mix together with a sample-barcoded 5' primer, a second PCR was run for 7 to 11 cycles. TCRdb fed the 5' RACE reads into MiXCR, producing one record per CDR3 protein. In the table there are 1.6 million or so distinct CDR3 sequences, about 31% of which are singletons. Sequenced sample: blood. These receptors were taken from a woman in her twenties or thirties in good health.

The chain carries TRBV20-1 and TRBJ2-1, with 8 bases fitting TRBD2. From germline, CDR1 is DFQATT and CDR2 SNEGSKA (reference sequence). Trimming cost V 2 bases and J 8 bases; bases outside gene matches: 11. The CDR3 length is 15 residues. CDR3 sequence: CSARRLGGAYDEQFF. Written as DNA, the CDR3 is TGCAGTGCTAGAAGGCTCGGGGGGGCTTATGATGAGCAGTTCTTC.

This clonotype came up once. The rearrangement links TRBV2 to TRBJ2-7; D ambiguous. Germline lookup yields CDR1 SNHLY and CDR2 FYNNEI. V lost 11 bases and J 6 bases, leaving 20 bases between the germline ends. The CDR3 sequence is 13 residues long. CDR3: CAQKAEGFSEQYF. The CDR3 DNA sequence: TGTGCCCAAAAGGCAGAAGGCTTCTCCGAGCAGTACTTC.

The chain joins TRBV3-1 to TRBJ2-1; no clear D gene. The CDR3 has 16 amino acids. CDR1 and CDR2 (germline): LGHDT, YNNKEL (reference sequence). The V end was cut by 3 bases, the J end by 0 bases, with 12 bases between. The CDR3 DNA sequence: TGTGCCAGCAGCCAGGGAAGCGAGGTCTCCTACAATGAGCAGTTCTTC. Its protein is CASSQGSEVSYNEQFF.

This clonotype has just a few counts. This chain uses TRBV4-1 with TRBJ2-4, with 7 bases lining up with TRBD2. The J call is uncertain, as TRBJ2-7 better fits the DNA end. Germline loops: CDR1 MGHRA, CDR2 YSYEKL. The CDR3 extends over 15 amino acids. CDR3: CASSQPQGGFYEQYF. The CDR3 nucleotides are TGCGCCAGCAGCCAGCCTCAGGGAGGGTTCTACGAGCAGTACTTC.

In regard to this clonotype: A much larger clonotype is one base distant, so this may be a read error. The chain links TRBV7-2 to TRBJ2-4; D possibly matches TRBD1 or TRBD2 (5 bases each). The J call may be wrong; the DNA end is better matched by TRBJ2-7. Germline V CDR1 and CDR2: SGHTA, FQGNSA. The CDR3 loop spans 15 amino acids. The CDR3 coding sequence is TGTGCCAGCAGCTTCGCAGGGACCCGAGGGAGCGAGCAGTACTTC. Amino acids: CASSFAGTRGSEQYF.

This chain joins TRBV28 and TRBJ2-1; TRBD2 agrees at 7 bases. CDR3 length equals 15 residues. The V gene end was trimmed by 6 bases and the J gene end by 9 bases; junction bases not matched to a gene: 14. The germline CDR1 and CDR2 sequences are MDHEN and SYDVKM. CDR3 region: CASSLTGAPGGEQFF. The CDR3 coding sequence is TGTGCCAGCAGCCTGACCGGGGCCCCGGGGGGTGAGCAGTTCTTC.

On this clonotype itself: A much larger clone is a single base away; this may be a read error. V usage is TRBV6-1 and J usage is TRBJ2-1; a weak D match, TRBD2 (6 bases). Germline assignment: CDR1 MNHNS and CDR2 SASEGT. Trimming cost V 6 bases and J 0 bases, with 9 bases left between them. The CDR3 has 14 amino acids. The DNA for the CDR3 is TGTGCCAGCAGGGGACTGCTCTCCTACAATGAGCAGTTCTTC. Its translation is CASRGLLSYNEQFF.

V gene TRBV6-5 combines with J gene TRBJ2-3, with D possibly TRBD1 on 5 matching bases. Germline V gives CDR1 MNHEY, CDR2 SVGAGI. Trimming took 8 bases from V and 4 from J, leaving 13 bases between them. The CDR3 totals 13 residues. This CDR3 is CASRRGAPDTQYF. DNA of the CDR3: TGTGCCAGCCGAAGGGGCGCTCCAGATACGCAGTATTTT.

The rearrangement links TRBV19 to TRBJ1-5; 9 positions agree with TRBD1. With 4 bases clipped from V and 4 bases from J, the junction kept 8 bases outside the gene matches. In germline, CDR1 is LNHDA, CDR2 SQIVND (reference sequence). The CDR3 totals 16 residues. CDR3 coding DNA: TGTGCCAGTAGTACGCGGACAGGGGATAGGAATCAGCCCCAGCATTTT. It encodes CASSTRTGDRNQPQHF.

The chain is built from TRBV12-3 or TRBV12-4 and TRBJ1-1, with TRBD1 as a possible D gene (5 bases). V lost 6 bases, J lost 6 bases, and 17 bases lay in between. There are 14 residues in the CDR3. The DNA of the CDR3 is TGTGCCAGCAGGTCGGGGCAGCCGGACGCTGAAGCTTTCTTT. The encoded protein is CASRSGQPDAEAFF.

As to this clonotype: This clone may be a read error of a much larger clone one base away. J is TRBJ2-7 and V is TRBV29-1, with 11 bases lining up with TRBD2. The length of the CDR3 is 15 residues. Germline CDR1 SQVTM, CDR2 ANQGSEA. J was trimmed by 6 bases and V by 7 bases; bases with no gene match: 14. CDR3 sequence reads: CSADPSSGRLPEQYF. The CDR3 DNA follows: TGCAGCGCTGATCCCTCTAGCGGGAGGCTCCCCGAGCAGTACTTC.

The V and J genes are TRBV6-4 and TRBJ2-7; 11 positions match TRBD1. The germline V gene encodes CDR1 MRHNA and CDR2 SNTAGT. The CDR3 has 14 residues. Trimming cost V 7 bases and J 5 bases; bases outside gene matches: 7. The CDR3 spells CASTEDRGPHEQYF. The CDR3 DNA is TGTGCCAGCACAGAGGACAGGGGGCCCCACGAGCAGTACTTC.

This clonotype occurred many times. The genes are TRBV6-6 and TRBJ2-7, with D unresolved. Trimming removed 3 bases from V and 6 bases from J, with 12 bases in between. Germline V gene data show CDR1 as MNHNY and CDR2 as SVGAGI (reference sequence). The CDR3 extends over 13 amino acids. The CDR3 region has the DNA TGTGCCAGCAGTTATCGATATTCAGGCGAGCAGTACTTC. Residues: CASSYRYSGEQYF.

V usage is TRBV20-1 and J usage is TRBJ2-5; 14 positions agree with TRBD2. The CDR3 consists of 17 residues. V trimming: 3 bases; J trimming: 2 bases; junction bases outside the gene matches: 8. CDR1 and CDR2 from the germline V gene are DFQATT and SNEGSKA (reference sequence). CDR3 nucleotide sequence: TGCAGTGCTAGGGGACTAGCGGGGGACCCACGGCAAGAGACCCAGTACTTC. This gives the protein CSARGLAGDPRQETQYF.

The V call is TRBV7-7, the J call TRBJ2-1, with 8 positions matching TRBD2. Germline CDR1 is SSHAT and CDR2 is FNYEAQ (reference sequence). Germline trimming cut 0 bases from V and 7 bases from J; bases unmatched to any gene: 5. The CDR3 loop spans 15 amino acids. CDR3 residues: CASSLAAGVANEQFF. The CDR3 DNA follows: TGTGCCAGCAGCTTAGCAGCGGGAGTTGCTAATGAGCAGTTCTTC.

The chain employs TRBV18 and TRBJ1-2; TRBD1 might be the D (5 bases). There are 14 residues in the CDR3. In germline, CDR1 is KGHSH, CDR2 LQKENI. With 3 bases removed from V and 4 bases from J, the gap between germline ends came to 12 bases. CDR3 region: CASSPSREGYGYTF. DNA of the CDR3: TGTGCCAGCTCACCCTCCAGGGAGGGCTATGGCTACACCTTC.

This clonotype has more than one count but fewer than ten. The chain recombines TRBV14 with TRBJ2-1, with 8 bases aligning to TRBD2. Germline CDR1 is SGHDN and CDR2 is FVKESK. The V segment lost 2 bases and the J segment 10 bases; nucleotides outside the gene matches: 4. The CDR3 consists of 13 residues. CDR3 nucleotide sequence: TGTGCCAGCAGCCAAAATAGCGGGACGGAGCAGTTCTTC. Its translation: CASSQNSGTEQFF.

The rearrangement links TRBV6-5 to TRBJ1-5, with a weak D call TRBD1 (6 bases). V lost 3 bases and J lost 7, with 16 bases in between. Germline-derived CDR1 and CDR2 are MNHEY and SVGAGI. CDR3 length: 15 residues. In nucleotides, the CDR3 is TGTGCCAGCAGTTATACGGGGGAGCAGGGGCAGCCCCAGCATTTT. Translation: CASSYTGEQGQPQHF.

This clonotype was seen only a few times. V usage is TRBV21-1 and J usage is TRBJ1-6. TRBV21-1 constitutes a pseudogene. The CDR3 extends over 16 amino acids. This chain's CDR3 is CASSKPTLSPRSPLHF. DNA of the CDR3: TGTGCCAGCAGCAAACCAACTCTGAGCCCGAGATCACCCCTCCACTTT.

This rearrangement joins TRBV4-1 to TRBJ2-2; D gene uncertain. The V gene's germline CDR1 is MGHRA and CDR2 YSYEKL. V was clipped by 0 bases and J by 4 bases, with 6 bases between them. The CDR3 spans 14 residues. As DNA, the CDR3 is TGCGCCAGCAGCCAAGATAGACCCACCGGGGAGCTGTTTTTT. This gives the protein CASSQDRPTGELFF.

CDR3 sequence reads: CASGKGRDKFYSNQPQHF. In DNA form, the CDR3 reads TGTGCCAGCGGGAAAGGGAGGGATAAATTTTATAGCAATCAGCCCCAGCATTTT. The rearrangement joins TRBV6-1 to TRBJ1-5; no firm D call. Per germline, CDR1 MNHNS and CDR2 SASEGT. V lost 8 bases and J lost 0, with 23 bases in between. The CDR3 totals 18 residues.

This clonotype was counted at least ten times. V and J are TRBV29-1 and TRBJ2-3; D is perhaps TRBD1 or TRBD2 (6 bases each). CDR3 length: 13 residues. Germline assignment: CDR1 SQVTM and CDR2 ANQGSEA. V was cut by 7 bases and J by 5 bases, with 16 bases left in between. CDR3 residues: CSGRGGQGDTQYF. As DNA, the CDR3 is TGCAGCGGCCGAGGGGGGCAGGGAGATACGCAGTATTTT.

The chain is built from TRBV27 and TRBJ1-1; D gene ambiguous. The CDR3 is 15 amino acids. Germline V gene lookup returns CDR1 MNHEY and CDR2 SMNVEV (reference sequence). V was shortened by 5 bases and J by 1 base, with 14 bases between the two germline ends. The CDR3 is CASSPGGPPNTEAFF. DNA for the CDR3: TGTGCCAGCAGTCCCGGAGGGCCCCCGAACACTGAAGCTTTCTTT.

CDR3 amino acids: CASKRGYGYTF. The CDR3 DNA follows: TGTGCCAGCAAACGGGGATATGGCTACACCTTC. J is TRBJ1-2 and V is TRBV12-3 or TRBV12-4; no definite D call. Between the trimmed V and J ends, which lost 7 bases and 5 bases, there was a span of 8 bases. This CDR3 region has 11 residues.

The CDR3: CASSQERLAYSYEQYF. In DNA, the CDR3 is TGTGCCAGCAGCCAAGAACGGCTAGCGTACTCCTACGAGCAGTACTTC. The gene calls are TRBV3-1 and TRBJ2-7, with D possibly matching TRBD2 (6 bases). The germline V gene has CDR1 LGHDT and CDR2 YNNKEL (reference sequence). With 0 bases removed from V and 0 bases from J, the gap between germline ends came to 12 bases. The CDR3 is made up of 16 amino acids.

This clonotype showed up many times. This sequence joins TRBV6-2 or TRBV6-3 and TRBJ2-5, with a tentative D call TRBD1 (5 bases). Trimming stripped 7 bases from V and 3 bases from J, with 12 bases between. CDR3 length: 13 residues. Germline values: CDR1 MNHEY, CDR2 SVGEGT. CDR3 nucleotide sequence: TGTGCCAGCACCCCGACAGTTGAAGAGACCCAGTACTTC. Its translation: CASTPTVEETQYF.